This T cell receptor (beta chain) was found in a study of blood T cell repertoires in COVID-19. Sequencing was performed with immunoSEQ multiplex PCR; in TCRdb, only in-frame clones are kept and a portion is missing. The data show about 310,000 clones, approximately 91% seen once. About this clone: Germline is not matched at one junction end, which may reflect a read error.

This CDR3 has 15 amino acids. Looked up from germline, CDR1 is SGHVS and CDR2 is FQNEAQ. The receptor was isolated from a woman aged 40 to 50 who had recovered from COVID-19. Sequencing used PBMCs or T cells enriched from blood (not recorded which). V gene TRBV7-8 combines with J gene TRBJ2-7; TRBD2 matches at 8 bases. The CDR3 loop reads CASSLRPMLAGLADF. The CDR3 DNA reads TGTGCCAGCAGCTTAAGGCCTATGCTAGCGGGCCTTGCGGACTTC.